The clone carrying this T cell receptor beta chain occurred once. The CDR3 is made up of 16 amino acids. In germline, CDR1 is MNHEY, CDR2 SVGAGI. The junction had 10 bases not matched to a gene; V was cut back by 0 bases and J by 7 bases. These data belong to a study of blood T cell repertoires in COVID-19. On the study more broadly: Acute and convalescent COVID-19 samples came from the United States, Italy and Spain.

How the authors handled the data: The authors estimated nucleated cell counts from reference gene primer amplification. TCRdb keeps only in-frame clones here, not all; method: immunoSEQ multiplex PCR. V and J calls and clone size are as listed in that table; D and trimming were resolved from the DNA. The sample has 410,000 or so clones, more than 80% seen once. The rearrangement uses TRBV6-5 and TRBJ1-1; 8 bases are shared with TRBD1. The TCR was taken from a woman in her 30s with active or convalescent COVID-19. The sample consisted of peripheral blood. CDR3 amino acids: CASSYSMGTGKSEAFF. The CDR3 DNA reads as TGTGCCAGCAGTTACTCAATGGGGACAGGAAAAAGTGAAGCTTTCTTT.